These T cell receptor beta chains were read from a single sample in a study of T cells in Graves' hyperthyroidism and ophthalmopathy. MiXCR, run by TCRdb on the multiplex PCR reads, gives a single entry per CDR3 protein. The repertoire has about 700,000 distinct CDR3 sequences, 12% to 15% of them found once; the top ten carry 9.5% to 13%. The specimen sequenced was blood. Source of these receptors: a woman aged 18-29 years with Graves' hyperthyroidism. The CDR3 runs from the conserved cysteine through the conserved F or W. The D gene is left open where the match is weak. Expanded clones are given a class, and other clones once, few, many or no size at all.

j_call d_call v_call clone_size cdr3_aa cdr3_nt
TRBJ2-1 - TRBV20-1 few CSARDASRYNEQFF TGCAGTGCTAGAGATGCTAGCCGATACAATGAGCAGTTCTTC
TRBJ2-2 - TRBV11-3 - CASSLGGLVPTGELFF TGTGCCAGCAGCTTAGGGGGGCTAGTACCTACCGGGGAGCTGTTTTTT
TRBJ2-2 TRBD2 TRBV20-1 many CSASRGTSGSTGELFF TGCAGTGCTAGCCGTGGGACTAGCGGGAGTACCGGGGAGCTGTTTTTT
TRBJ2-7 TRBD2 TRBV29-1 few CSVDGTSGSYEQYF TGCAGCGTTGACGGGACTAGCGGGAGCTACGAGCAGTACTTC
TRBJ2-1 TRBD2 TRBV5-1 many CASNSGRAVNEQFF TGCGCCAGCAATAGCGGGAGGGCCGTCAATGAGCAGTTCTTC
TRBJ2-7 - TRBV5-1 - CASSFSRGVSYEQYF TGCGCCAGCAGCTTTTCTAGGGGGGTCTCCTACGAGCAGTACTTC
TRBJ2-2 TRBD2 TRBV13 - CASSYLAGTRAGELFF TGTGCCAGCAGCTACCTGGCCGGGACTAGGGCCGGGGAGCTGTTTTTT
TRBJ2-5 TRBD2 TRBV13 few CASSEGLAGAFETQYF TGTGCCAGCAGCGAGGGACTAGCGGGAGCTTTCGAGACCCAGTACTTC
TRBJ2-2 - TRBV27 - CASSFSLASFGAGELFF TGTGCCAGCAGTTTCTCCCTAGCGTCATTTGGGGCCGGGGAGCTGTTTTTT
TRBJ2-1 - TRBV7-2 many CASSLVGTQGEQFF TGTGCCAGCAGCTTAGTGGGTACCCAAGGTGAGCAGTTCTTC
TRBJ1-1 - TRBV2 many CASSEVGGSAFF TGTGCCAGCAGTGAAGTGGGTGGCTCAGCTTTCTTT
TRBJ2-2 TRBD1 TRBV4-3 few CASSPNPGTAAGELFF TGCGCCAGCAGCCCAAACCCGGGGACAGCGGCCGGGGAGCTGTTTTTT
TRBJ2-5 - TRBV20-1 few CSASSFAELQETQYF TGCAGTGCTAGTAGCTTTGCGGAACTCCAAGAGACCCAGTACTTC
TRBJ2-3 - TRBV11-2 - CASSLDGLLTDTQYF TGTGCCAGCAGCTTAGACGGACTATTGACAGATACGCAGTATTTT
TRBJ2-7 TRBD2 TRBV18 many CASSPTWTSASYEQYF TGTGCCAGCTCACCAACCTGGACTAGCGCCTCCTACGAGCAGTACTTC
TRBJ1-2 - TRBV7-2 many CASSSTNYGYTF TGTGCCAGCAGCTCTACTAACTATGGCTACACCTTC
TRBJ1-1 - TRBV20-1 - CSASDSTEAFF TGCAGTGCTTCGGACAGCACTGAAGCTTTCTTT
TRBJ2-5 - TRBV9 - CASSPDPGWETQYF TGTGCCAGCAGCCCAGATCCAGGGTGGGAGACCCAGTACTTC
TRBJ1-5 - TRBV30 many CAWSPPGGPKDQPQHF TGTGCCTGGAGCCCTCCTGGGGGGCCCAAAGATCAGCCCCAGCATTTT
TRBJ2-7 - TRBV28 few CASSLGPSIYEQYF TGTGCCAGCAGTTTGGGCCCCTCAATATACGAGCAGTACTTC
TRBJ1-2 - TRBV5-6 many CASSLDYGYTF TGTGCCAGCAGTTTAGACTATGGCTACACCTTC
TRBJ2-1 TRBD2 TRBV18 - CASSPLGTSGSYNEQFF TGTGCCAGCTCACCCCTCGGGACTAGCGGGAGTTACAATGAGCAGTTCTTC
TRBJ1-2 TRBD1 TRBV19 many CASRNRDRRFDYGYTF TGTGCCAGTAGGAACCGGGACAGACGATTTGACTATGGCTACACCTTC
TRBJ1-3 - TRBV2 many CASSETGTSGNTIYF TGTGCCAGCAGTGAAACAGGGACTTCTGGAAACACCATATATTTT
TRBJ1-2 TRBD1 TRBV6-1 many CASIFSRYTGVSDYGYTF TGTGCCAGCATTTTCTCCCGTTATACAGGGGTATCTGACTATGGCTACACCTTC
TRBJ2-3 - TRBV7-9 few CASSPLRLITDTQYF TGTGCCAGCAGCCCCTTGCGCCTAATCACAGATACGCAGTATTTT
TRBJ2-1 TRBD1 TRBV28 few CASRLAGTGANEQFF TGTGCCAGCAGACTTGCCGGGACAGGGGCCAATGAGCAGTTCTTC
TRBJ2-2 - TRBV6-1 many CASSTNGELFF TGTGCCAGCAGCACTAATGGGGAGCTGTTTTTT
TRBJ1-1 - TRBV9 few CASSVAKGGTEAFF TGTGCCAGCAGCGTAGCTAAAGGAGGTACTGAAGCTTTCTTT
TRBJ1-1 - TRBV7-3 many CASSLGVDTEAFF TGTGCCAGCAGCTTGGGGGTGGACACTGAAGCTTTCTTT
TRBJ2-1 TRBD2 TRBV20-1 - CSAVAGDLAYEQFF TGCAGTGCTGTAGCGGGAGACCTGGCCTACGAGCAGTTCTTC
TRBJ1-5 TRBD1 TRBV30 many CAWRPRGGGKDQPQHF TGTGCCTGGAGGCCGCGGGGAGGGGGCAAAGATCAGCCCCAGCATTTT
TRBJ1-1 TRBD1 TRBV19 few CASSIGTGGNTEAFF TGTGCCAGTAGTATTGGGACAGGGGGTAACACTGAAGCTTTCTTT
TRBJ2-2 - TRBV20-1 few CSARVRTANTGELFF TGCAGTGCTAGAGTCCGGACAGCGAACACCGGGGAGCTGTTTTTT
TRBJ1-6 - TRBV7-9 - CASSLYQGSPLHF TGTGCCAGCAGCTTATACCAGGGTTCACCCCTCCACTTT
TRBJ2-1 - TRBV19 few CASSPRGPRSSYNEQFF TGTGCCAGTAGTCCCCGGGGGCCACGCAGCTCCTACAATGAGCAGTTCTTC
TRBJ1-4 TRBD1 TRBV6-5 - CASSSEDRGSEKLFF TGTGCCAGCAGTTCCGAAGACAGGGGATCCGAAAAACTGTTTTTT
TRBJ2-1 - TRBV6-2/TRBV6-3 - CASSYRGRSSYNEQFF TGTGCCAGCAGTTACCGAGGGAGATCGAGTTACAATGAGCAGTTCTTC
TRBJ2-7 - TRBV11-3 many CASSLLAREQYF TGTGCCAGCAGCTTATTGGCGCGGGAGCAGTACTTC
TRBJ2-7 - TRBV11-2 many CASSSLGGGLEQYF TGTGCCAGCAGCTCCCTAGGGGGAGGCCTCGAGCAGTACTTC
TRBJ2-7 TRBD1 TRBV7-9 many CASSSRLRDSRSYEQYF TGTGCCAGCAGCTCAAGGTTAAGGGACAGCCGCTCCTACGAGCAGTACTTC
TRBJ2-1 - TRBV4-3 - CASSQDKSAEQFF TGCGCCAGCAGCCAAGATAAATCGGCAGAGCAGTTCTTC
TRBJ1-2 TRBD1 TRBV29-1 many CSVVGTGGKGANYGYTF TGCAGCGTTGTGGGGACAGGGGGTAAGGGAGCTAACTATGGCTACACCTTC
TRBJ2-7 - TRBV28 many CASSLMEGRFEQYF TGTGCCAGCAGTTTAATGGAGGGTCGCTTTGAGCAGTACTTC
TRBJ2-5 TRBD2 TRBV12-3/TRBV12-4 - CASSPPSGRSETQYF TGTGCCAGCAGCCCCCCTAGCGGGAGGTCAGAGACCCAGTACTTC
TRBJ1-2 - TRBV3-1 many CASSRSSAGGNYGYTF TGTGCCAGCAGCCGAAGTAGTGCGGGGGGTAACTATGGCTACACCTTC
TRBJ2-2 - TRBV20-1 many CSARDARRATGELFF TGCAGTGCTAGAGATGCCCGGAGGGCGACCGGGGAGCTGTTTTTT
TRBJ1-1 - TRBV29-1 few CSVKRVTEAFF TGCAGCGTGAAGCGGGTCACTGAAGCTTTCTTT
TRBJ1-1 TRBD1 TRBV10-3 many CAISAGQLNTEAFF TGTGCCATCAGCGCGGGACAGCTGAACACTGAAGCTTTCTTT
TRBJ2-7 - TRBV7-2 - CASSSSDYEQYF TGTGCCAGCAGCTCCAGCGATTACGAGCAGTACTTC
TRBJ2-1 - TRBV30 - CAWSVSHYVPFF TGTGCCTGGAGTGTAAGCCATTACGTCCCGTTCTTC
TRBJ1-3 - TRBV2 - CASRESGNTIYF TGTGCCAGCAGGGAATCTGGAAACACCATATATTTT
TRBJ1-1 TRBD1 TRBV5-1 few CASSWAGGTEAFF TGCGCCAGCAGCTGGGCAGGGGGAACTGAAGCTTTCTTT
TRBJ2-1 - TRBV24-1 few CATSKASGNEQFF TGTGCCACCAGCAAGGCCTCGGGCAATGAGCAGTTCTTC